A single sample is the source of the 16 T cell receptor beta chains below, sequenced in a study of prognosis after radiotherapy for stage I lung cancer. TCR beta CDR3 was amplified from genomic DNA by two-round multiplex PCR. Gene-specific TRBV and TRBJ primers were used in PCR round one. TCRdb itself ran the multiplex PCR reads through MiXCR, one entry per CDR3 protein. The sample carries 45,000 to 60,000 distinct CDR3 sequences, about 32% recorded once. The sample consisted of PBMCs, taken before or after stereotactic body radiation therapy (not recorded which). The origin of the receptors is a donor over 45 with non-small cell lung cancer.

In its sample, this clonotype was seen many times. The DNA for the CDR3 is TGTGCCATCAGTGAGACTATGGCCGTGGGCTACGAGCAGTACTTC. Amino acids: CAISETMAVGYEQYF. The chain recombines TRBV10-3 with TRBJ2-7; no clear D gene. Trimming took 2 bases from V and 3 from J, leaving 14 bases between them. Germline assignment: CDR1 ENHRY and CDR2 SYGVKD. The CDR3 has 15 residues.

Concerning this clonotype itself: A far larger clone is one base from this, pointing to a likely read error. The DNA is left out, because the CDR3 cannot be placed on it with certainty; the CDR3 is given as TCRdb lists it. The chain carries TRBV11-2 and TRBJ2-2. The CDR3 is 12 amino acids in total, end residues counted. The germline gives CDR1 SGHAT, CDR2 FQNNGV. CDR3 loop: CASSFCARELFF.

The sample holds many counts of this clonotype. This chain connects TRBV4-2 to TRBJ2-1; 8 bases align to TRBD2. Trimming at V came to 4 bases and at J to 6 bases, leaving 8 bases not matched to a gene. The CDR3 consists of 15 residues. CDR1 is LGHNA, CDR2 YNFKEQ, per germline. The CDR3 protein is CASSLQRESGNEQFF. CDR3 DNA sequence: TGTGCCAGCAGCCTACAGCGGGAGAGTGGCAATGAGCAGTTCTTC.

To note about this clonotype: This likely comes from a read error, as the CDR3 has no conserved phenylalanine or tryptophan at its end. The chain joins TRBV5-1 to TRBJ2-2; 7 bases match TRBD2. The CDR3 loop spans 17 amino acids. Unmatched junction bases numbered 11, after V lost 1 base and J lost 5 bases. The germline V gene encodes CDR1 SGHRS and CDR2 YFSETQ. The CDR3 coding sequence is TGCGCCAGCAGCTTGATGATGAACACGGGGGGAACCGGGGAGCTGTTTCTT. Translated, it gives CASSLMMNTGGTGELFL.

This clonotype was recorded many times. The chain is built from TRBV5-4 and TRBJ1-6; D possibly corresponds to TRBD1 (6 bases). The V gene's germline CDR1 is SGHNT and CDR2 YYREEE (reference sequence). This CDR3 is 15 amino acids long. Deletions cut 0 bases from V and 7 bases from J, with 11 bases between. CDR3 sequence reads: CASSLDRVGNSPLHF. The CDR3 DNA follows: TGTGCCAGCAGCTTGGACAGGGTAGGGAATTCACCCCTCCACTTT.

CDR3 coding DNA: TGTGCCAGTAGTATAGGGGGACTAGCGGGAGGGCCACAGTACTTC. Its protein product is CASSIGGLAGGPQYF. The chain uses TRBV19 and TRBJ2-4; 16 bases map to TRBD2. Per germline, CDR1 LNHDA and CDR2 SQIVND (reference sequence). This CDR3 has 15 amino acids. After removal of 1 base from V and 13 bases from J, the junction contained 4 bases not matched to a gene. Combining the CDR3 with reference TRBV19 and TRBJ2-4 gives the whole variable domain DGGITQSPKYLFRKEGQNVTLSCEQNLNHDAMYWYRQDPGQGLRLIYYSQIVNDFQKGDIAEGYSVSREKKESFPLTVTSAQKNPTAFYLCASSIGGLAGGPQYFGAGTRLSVL.

This clonotype was detected ten times or more. The rearrangement joins TRBV24-1 to TRBJ2-6; tentatively, D is TRBD2 (6 bases). The V end was cut by 8 bases, the J end by 0 bases, with 16 bases between. Germline V CDR1 and CDR2: KGHDR, SFDVKD. The CDR3 sequence is 17 residues long. The CDR3 region has the DNA TGTGCCACCATGGGATGGGACTTCAACTCTGGGGCCAACGTCCTGACTTTC. This translates into CATMGWDFNSGANVLTF.

Note on this clonotype: One end of the junction fails to match germline, which may point to a read error. V and J are TRBV9 and TRBJ2-1; D is undetermined. This CDR3 has 14 amino acids. The germline V gene encodes CDR1 SGDLS and CDR2 YYNGEE. CDR3 sequence: CSSSVDSASNEQFF. DNA for the CDR3: TGTTCCAGCAGCGTAGACTCAGCTTCAAATGAGCAGTTCTTC.

This clonotype appeared many times. The rearrangement joins TRBV5-8 to TRBJ1-2; D is undetermined. The CDR3 is made up of 14 amino acids. Germline V gene lookup returns CDR1 SGHTS and CDR2 YDEGEE. Trimming shortened V by 1 base and J by 3 bases, and 10 bases separated the two germline ends. Here the CDR3 reads CASSLRAVDYGYTF. The CDR3 DNA sequence: TGTGCCAGCAGCTTGAGAGCTGTTGACTATGGCTACACCTTC.

In its sample, this clonotype was seen many times. V usage is TRBV10-3 and J usage is TRBJ2-1; 14 nucleotides match TRBD2. This CDR3 spans 15 amino acids. Germline assignment: CDR1 ENHRY and CDR2 SYGVKD. The V and J ends lost 10 bases and 7 bases, in that order; junction bases with no gene match: 9. The CDR3 DNA sequence: TGTGCCACCTTCGGGACTAGCGGGAGATCGAATGAGCAGTTCTTC. It specifies CATFGTSGRSNEQFF.

Comments on this clonotype: This sequence is one base from a far larger clone and is likely a read error. The CDR3 protein is CASSYDMRWPQHF. CDR3 bases: TGTGCCAGCAGTTACGATATGAGGTGGCCCCAGCATTTT. V and J are TRBV6-4 and TRBJ1-5, with D uncertain. Germline V gene data show CDR1 as MRHNA and CDR2 as SNTAGT. CDR3 length: 13 residues. Trimming left V 5 bases short and J 9 bases short, with 14 bases between.

This clonotype was recorded at least ten times. This sequence joins TRBV7-9 and TRBJ2-7, with 7 bases aligning to TRBD1. This CDR3 is built from 14 residues. Germline CDR1 reads SEHNR; CDR2 reads FQNEAQ (reference sequence). V lost 5 bases, J lost 2 bases, and 6 bases stayed unmatched. DNA of the CDR3: TGTGCCAGCAGCGAGACAGGGCGAACCTACGAGCAGTACTTC. It encodes CASSETGRTYEQYF.

This clonotype has ten or more counts. No conserved phenylalanine or tryptophan ends this CDR3, so it is likely a read error. Because the CDR3's place on the DNA is in doubt, the DNA is left out and the CDR3 is given as listed by TCRdb. The chain has TRBV12-5 and TRBJ2-3; TRBD1, as called in the table, went unchecked against the DNA. Counting both end residues, the CDR3 totals 13 amino acids. Germline CDR1 is LGHNT and CDR2 is FRNRAP. The CDR3 sequence is CASGLSGAGGCVV.

This clonotype was detected many times. The chain has TRBV15 and TRBJ1-4; possibly TRBD1 for D (5 bases). There are 16 residues in the CDR3. V gave up 0 bases and J gave up 7 bases, with 15 bases separating them. Per the germline V gene, CDR1 is LNHNV and CDR2 is YYDKDF (reference sequence). CDR3 DNA: TGTGCCACCAGCAGAGATGGTCAGGGAGGCCCTGAAAAACTGTTTTTT. This gives the protein CATSRDGQGGPEKLFF.

The chain carries TRBV27 and TRBJ1-5; weak D call: TRBD1 (5 bases). The length of the CDR3 is 15 residues. V was cut by 0 bases and J by 2 bases, with 8 bases left in between. Germline V lookup: CDR1 MNHEY, CDR2 SMNVEV (reference sequence). In DNA, the CDR3 is TGTGCCAGCAGTTTATCCCAGGGTGGCAATCAGCCCCAGCATTTT. This sequence encodes CASSLSQGGNQPQHF.

The chain links TRBV28 to TRBJ2-7; TRBD1 matches 8 bases. The V segment lost 2 bases and the J segment 2 bases; nucleotides outside the gene matches: 5. CDR1 is MDHEN and CDR2 is SYDVKM in the germline V gene. The CDR3 length is 15 residues. Here the CDR3 reads CASSLGTGGTYEQYF. The CDR3 bases are TGTGCCAGCAGTTTAGGGACAGGCGGAACCTACGAGCAGTACTTC.